This entry describes one T cell receptor beta chain. The data derive from a study of shared clonotypes between healthy human individuals. TCRdb keeps only in-frame clones here, not all; method: immunoSEQ multiplex PCR. The sample has roughly 500,000 clones; 79% are singletons. This receptor was taken from a woman aged 40 to 50 in good health. Some clones in this sample may be carry-over from other donors' samples. Sequencing was done on a sample of PBMCs.

The CDR3 is CSAEPGYGYTF. CDR3 nucleotides: TGCAGTGCCGAACCAGGGTATGGCTACACCTTC. The rearrangement links TRBV20-1 to TRBJ1-2; possibly TRBD1 for D (5 bases). Germline CDR1 is DFQATT and CDR2 is SNEGSKA (reference sequence). V was trimmed by 6 bases and J by 5 bases, leaving 10 bases between them. The CDR3 runs 11 residues.